Below are 31 T cell receptor beta chains sequenced from a single sample in a study of blood T cell repertoires in COVID-19. Profiling relied on immunoSEQ multiplex PCR, and the TCRdb table lists in-frame clones only, not all of them. The sample yields over 100,000 clones, about 89% seen once. Sequenced material: peripheral blood. Receptor source: a woman in her seventies with COVID-19, enrolled during active disease.

This clone was recorded once. This chain joins TRBV4-2 and TRBJ1-2; no firm D call. The CDR3 length is 15 residues. The germline V gene has CDR1 LGHNA and CDR2 YNFKEQ. The germline V and J ends were trimmed by 0 bases and 3 bases, with 11 bases remaining between them. This chain's CDR3 is CASSQEGGNDYGYTF. The CDR3 DNA reads as TGTGCCAGCAGCCAAGAAGGAGGGAACGACTATGGCTACACCTTC.

V is TRBV29-1 and J is TRBJ1-1; tentative D call: TRBD1 (6 bases). V lost 5 bases and J lost 1, with 11 bases in between. CDR1 is SQVTM, CDR2 ANQGSEA, per germline. This CDR3 spans 13 amino acids. CDR3 amino acids: CSVLGQTNTEAFF. The CDR3 DNA reads TGCAGCGTTTTGGGACAAACGAACACTGAAGCTTTCTTT.

The chain carries TRBV6-5 and TRBJ1-1; D might be TRBD1 (5 bases). Trimming removed 8 bases at V and 0 bases at J, with 16 bases between. The CDR3 sequence is 15 residues long. From germline, CDR1 is MNHEY and CDR2 SVGAGI. The CDR3 region is CASRLGAPMNTEAFF. CDR3 in DNA: TGTGCCAGCCGTCTAGGGGCCCCAATGAACACTGAAGCTTTCTTT.

The count of this clone is one. This chain links TRBV9 with TRBJ2-5, with D possibly TRBD1 on 6 matching bases. Germline values: CDR1 SGDLS, CDR2 YYNGEE. The CDR3 has 14 amino acids. V dropped 0 bases and J dropped 4 bases, with 10 bases sitting between them. CDR3 region: CASSVGTRGETQYF. The CDR3, as DNA: TGTGCCAGCAGCGTAGGCACCAGGGGAGAGACCCAGTACTTC.

The V and J genes are TRBV4-1 and TRBJ2-3; 8 bases align to TRBD2. The germline V gene has CDR1 MGHRA and CDR2 YSYEKL. CDR3 size: 19 residues. Losses at the gene ends were 6 bases for V and 1 base for J; bases not matched to a gene: 18. The CDR3 bases are TGCGCCAGCAGTCTCCGATTAATGACTAGCGAGACCCGCACAGATACGCAGTATTTT. This gives the protein CASSLRLMTSETRTDTQYF.

V is TRBV19 and J is TRBJ2-1; 9 nucleotides align to TRBD2. The V segment lost 3 bases and the J segment 2 bases; nucleotides outside the gene matches: 8. Germline lookup yields CDR1 LNHDA and CDR2 SQIVND (reference sequence). CDR3 length: 17 residues. CDR3 sequence: CASSIGTGGGAYNEQFF. CDR3 bases: TGTGCCAGTAGTATTGGTACTGGCGGGGGGGCCTACAATGAGCAGTTCTTC.

V gene TRBV28 combines with J gene TRBJ1-1; TRBD1 matches at 7 bases. The CDR3 totals 12 residues. The V and J ends lost 4 bases and 8 bases, in that order; junction bases with no gene match: 4. Germline-derived CDR1 and CDR2 are MDHEN and SYDVKM. CDR3 in amino acids: CASSYDRAEAFF. The CDR3 region has the DNA TGTGCCAGCAGTTACGACAGGGCCGAAGCTTTCTTT.

CDR3 in DNA: TGTGCCAGCAGCTCGGAGACAGGGTCGGGCTACGAGCAGTACTTC. It is translated as CASSSETGSGYEQYF. The rearrangement links TRBV11-2 to TRBJ2-7; 7 bases are a match to TRBD1. The ends lost 4 bases at V and 3 bases at J; junction bases unmatched: 9. CDR3 length: 15 residues. Looked up from germline, CDR1 is SGHAT and CDR2 is FQNNGV.

CDR3 bases: TGCGCCAGCAGCTTGACGAGGCACCAAGAGACCCAGTACTTC. It encodes CASSLTRHQETQYF. This chain links TRBV5-1 with TRBJ2-5; D ambiguous. The germline CDR1 and CDR2 sequences are SGHRS and YFSETQ. With 1 base removed from V and 0 bases from J, the gap between germline ends came to 7 bases. The CDR3 sequence is 14 residues long.

This rearrangement joins TRBV5-1 to TRBJ2-2; D unresolved. V gave up 0 bases and J gave up 8 bases, with 8 bases separating them. The germline V gene encodes CDR1 SGHRS and CDR2 YFSETQ. This CDR3 has 13 amino acids. Written as DNA, the CDR3 is TGCGCCAGCAGCTTGGATCCCCCGGGGGAGCTGTTTTTT. Protein: CASSLDPPGELFF.

This rearrangement joins TRBV14 to TRBJ2-3, with D unresolved. Germline loops: CDR1 SGHDN, CDR2 FVKESK. Trimming removed 0 bases from V and 10 bases from J, with 11 bases in between. CDR3 length equals 13 residues. DNA of the CDR3: TGTGCCAGCAGCCAAGATCGAGCCTCTCCGCAGTATTTT. Translating gives CASSQDRASPQYF.

The chain recombines TRBV6-5 with TRBJ2-2, with D tentatively TRBD2 (6 bases). CDR3 size: 15 residues. Germline assignment: CDR1 MNHEY and CDR2 SVGAGI. Trimming took 6 bases from V and 6 from J, leaving 17 bases between them. Here the CDR3 DNA reads TGTGCCAGCAGGTCCTCGTTGGGGGGAGCCGGGGAGCTGTTTTTT. Translation: CASRSSLGGAGELFF.

The rearrangement links TRBV2 to TRBJ1-4; 7 bases line up with TRBD1. Germline assignment: CDR1 SNHLY and CDR2 FYNNEI. This CDR3 region has 16 residues. The V gene end was trimmed by 6 bases and the J gene end by 1 base; junction bases not matched to a gene: 8. CDR3 amino acids: CASSVFHRGTNEKLFF. The CDR3 region has the DNA TGTGCCAGCAGCGTATTCCACAGGGGAACTAATGAAAAACTGTTTTTT.

The V and J genes are TRBV7-2 and TRBJ1-3; D is unclear. The CDR3 totals 13 residues. The germline V gene has CDR1 SGHTA and CDR2 FQGNSA. V shed 0 bases and J shed 4 bases, with 4 bases lying between them. DNA of the CDR3: TGTGCCAGCAGCTTAGCTCGGGGAAACACCATATATTTT. Translation: CASSLARGNTIYF.

V and J are TRBV9 and TRBJ1-6, with a weak D call TRBD1 (5 bases). Per germline, CDR1 SGDLS and CDR2 YYNGEE. This CDR3 region has 17 residues. V was trimmed by 0 bases and J by 4 bases, leaving 14 bases between them. The CDR3 DNA is TGTGCCAGCAGCGTAGCCACGACAGTAAGATATAATTCACCCCTCCACTTT. Translation gives CASSVATTVRYNSPLHF.

This clone was found a few times. The genes are TRBV5-6 and TRBJ1-2, with 7 bases that match TRBD1. The CDR3 runs to 16 residues. Germline CDR1 is SGHDT and CDR2 is YYEEEE. V was clipped by 0 bases and J by 3 bases; unmatched bases: 8. The CDR3 sequence: CASSLAGQARHYGYTF. CDR3 coding DNA: TGTGCCAGCAGCTTGGCCGGACAGGCGAGGCACTATGGCTACACCTTC.

The chain combines TRBV10-3 with TRBJ1-4, with TRBD1 matching over 10 bases. Germline lookup yields CDR1 ENHRY and CDR2 SYGVKD. There are 15 residues in the CDR3. V shed 6 bases and J 7 bases; nucleotides not matched to a gene: 8. The CDR3 coding sequence is TGTGCCATCAGCTCGGGACAGGGGACGTTTGAAAAACTGTTTTTT. It yields the protein CAISSGQGTFEKLFF.

In DNA form, the CDR3 reads TGCGCCAGCAGCGAGGGGACTAGCGGGGGCCAAGAGACCCAGTACTTC. It encodes CASSEGTSGGQETQYF. This rearrangement joins TRBV5-1 to TRBJ2-5, with 14 bases identical to TRBD2. This CDR3 is 16 amino acids long. With 4 bases clipped from V and 1 base from J, the junction kept 3 bases outside the gene matches. From germline, CDR1 is SGHRS and CDR2 YFSETQ.

V gene TRBV2 combines with J gene TRBJ1-5; 7 bases line up with TRBD1. This CDR3 spans 13 amino acids. Looked up from germline, CDR1 is SNHLY and CDR2 is FYNNEI. V shed 8 bases and J 4 bases; nucleotides not matched to a gene: 5. The CDR3: CASEGTANQPQHF. CDR3 nucleotides: TGTGCCAGCGAAGGGACAGCGAATCAGCCCCAGCATTTT.

The CDR3 DNA reads as TGTGCCAGCAGTGACGGAGGGGGCTTGAACACTGAAGCTTTCTTT. It yields the protein CASSDGGGLNTEAFF. This chain links TRBV6-1 with TRBJ1-1, with TRBD1 identical over 7 bases. There are 15 residues in the CDR3. CDR1 is MNHNS and CDR2 is SASEGT in the germline V gene. Trimming took 3 bases from V and 0 from J; bases not matched to a gene: 4.

V and J are TRBV5-1 and TRBJ2-1, with 13 nucleotides matching TRBD2. Trimming cost V 3 bases and J 0 bases; bases outside gene matches: 9. The CDR3 covers 19 residues. CDR1 SGHRS and CDR2 YFSETQ come from the germline V gene. The CDR3 here is CASSSRLAGGPNSYNEQFF. The CDR3 coding sequence is TGCGCCAGCAGCTCAAGACTAGCGGGGGGTCCCAACTCCTACAATGAGCAGTTCTTC. Complete variable domain (other parts from reference TRBV5-1 and TRBJ2-1): KAGVTQTPRYLIKTRGQQVTLSCSPISGHRSVSWYQQTPGQGLQFLFEYFSETQRNKGNFPGRFSGRQFSNSRSEMNVSTLELGDSALYLCASSSRLAGGPNSYNEQFFGPGTRLTVL.

This chain uses TRBV11-2 with TRBJ2-3, with D unclear. The CDR3 consists of 13 residues. The germline V and J ends were trimmed by 2 bases and 2 bases, with 5 bases remaining between them. In germline, CDR1 is SGHAT, CDR2 FQNNGV. CDR3 in amino acids: CASSLLSTDTQYF. The CDR3 DNA reads TGTGCCAGCAGCTTACTTTCCACAGATACGCAGTATTTT.

The J gene is TRBJ1-5, the V gene TRBV2, with D unresolved. The CDR3 runs to 12 residues. Deletions cut 3 bases from V and 4 bases from J, with 4 bases between. Germline lookup yields CDR1 SNHLY and CDR2 FYNNEI. The CDR3 loop reads CASSDSNQPQHF. The CDR3 bases are TGTGCCAGCAGTGACTCTAATCAGCCCCAGCATTTT. The whole variable domain, filled in from reference TRBV2 and TRBJ1-5, reads EPEVTQTPSHQVTQMGQEVILRCVPISNHLYFYWYRQILGQKVEFLVSFYNNEISEKSEIFDDQFSVERPDGSNFTLKIRSTKLEDSAMYFCASSDSNQPQHFGDGTRLSIL.

This rearrangement joins TRBV28 to TRBJ2-1, with 9 bases identical to TRBD1. The V segment lost 3 bases and the J segment 1 base; nucleotides outside the gene matches: 4. The germline V gene encodes CDR1 MDHEN and CDR2 SYDVKM. The CDR3 has 16 amino acids. The CDR3 spells CASSFTGTGSYNEQFF. The CDR3 DNA reads TGTGCCAGCAGTTTTACGGGGACAGGGTCCTACAATGAGCAGTTCTTC.

The chain is built from TRBV27 and TRBJ2-7, with 7 bases that match TRBD1. J lost 6 bases, V lost 9 bases, and 23 bases had no gene match. Germline V gene lookup returns CDR1 MNHEY and CDR2 SMNVEV (reference sequence). This CDR3 is built from 17 residues. CDR3 DNA: TGTGCCAGGTCACGAACAGGGGTTTTTCCTAAGGTGGCCGAGCAGTACTTC. Translation: CARSRTGVFPKVAEQYF.

The chain uses TRBV5-1 and TRBJ2-6; unclear D gene. V lost 4 bases to trimming and J lost 1 base, with 6 bases between them. Germline V gives CDR1 SGHRS, CDR2 YFSETQ. The CDR3 extends over 14 amino acids. The CDR3 spells CASSLGSGANVLTF. Written as DNA, the CDR3 is TGCGCCAGCAGCCTCGGGTCTGGGGCCAACGTCCTGACTTTC. Looking up the rest from reference TRBV5-1 and TRBJ2-6 gives the full variable domain: KAGVTQTPRYLIKTRGQQVTLSCSPISGHRSVSWYQQTPGQGLQFLFEYFSETQRNKGNFPGRFSGRQFSNSRSEMNVSTLELGDSALYLCASSLGSGANVLTFGAGSRLTVL.

The sample holds one count of this clone. The chain recombines TRBV5-6 with TRBJ2-7; TRBD1 matches at 9 bases. Germline lookup yields CDR1 SGHDT and CDR2 YYEEEE. The ends lost 4 bases at V and 1 base at J; junction bases unmatched: 6. This CDR3 contains 15 residues. The CDR3 loop reads CASSPNRGLSYEQYF. The CDR3 DNA is TGTGCCAGCAGCCCCAACAGGGGGCTATCCTACGAGCAGTACTTC.

This rearrangement joins TRBV7-2 to TRBJ2-5, with TRBD2 matching over 7 bases. V shed 4 bases and J 7 bases; nucleotides not matched to a gene: 9. Germline lookup yields CDR1 SGHTA and CDR2 FQGNSA. The CDR3 totals 14 residues. In DNA form, the CDR3 reads TGTGCCAGCAGCTACCGGGGGGACGTAACGACCCAGTACTTC. It translates to CASSYRGDVTTQYF.

The chain recombines TRBV19 with TRBJ1-4; D remains unclear. This CDR3 contains 15 residues. In germline, CDR1 is LNHDA, CDR2 SQIVND (reference sequence). The V end was cut by 5 bases, the J end by 1 base, with 11 bases between. CDR3 region: CASSPARGTNEKLFF. The CDR3 DNA reads as TGTGCCAGTAGTCCCGCCCGGGGAACTAATGAAAAACTGTTTTTT.

The rearrangement uses TRBV27 and TRBJ2-5; D gene ambiguous. Trimming shortened V by 3 bases and J by 0 bases, and 14 bases separated the two germline ends. Per germline, CDR1 MNHEY and CDR2 SMNVEV (reference sequence). The CDR3 runs 16 residues. The CDR3 region is CASSFSPSGYQETQYF. The CDR3 DNA sequence: TGTGCCAGCAGTTTTTCCCCTAGTGGGTACCAAGAGACCCAGTACTTC.

Only one count was recorded for this clone. The chain combines TRBV28 with TRBJ2-5; D possibly corresponds to TRBD1 (5 bases). This CDR3 spans 14 amino acids. Looked up from germline, CDR1 is MDHEN and CDR2 is SYDVKM. The V gene lost 6 bases and the J gene lost 2 bases, with 13 bases spanning the gap. CDR3 amino acids: CASSWVRQQETQYF. DNA for the CDR3: TGTGCCAGCAGCTGGGTGAGACAGCAAGAGACCCAGTACTTC.